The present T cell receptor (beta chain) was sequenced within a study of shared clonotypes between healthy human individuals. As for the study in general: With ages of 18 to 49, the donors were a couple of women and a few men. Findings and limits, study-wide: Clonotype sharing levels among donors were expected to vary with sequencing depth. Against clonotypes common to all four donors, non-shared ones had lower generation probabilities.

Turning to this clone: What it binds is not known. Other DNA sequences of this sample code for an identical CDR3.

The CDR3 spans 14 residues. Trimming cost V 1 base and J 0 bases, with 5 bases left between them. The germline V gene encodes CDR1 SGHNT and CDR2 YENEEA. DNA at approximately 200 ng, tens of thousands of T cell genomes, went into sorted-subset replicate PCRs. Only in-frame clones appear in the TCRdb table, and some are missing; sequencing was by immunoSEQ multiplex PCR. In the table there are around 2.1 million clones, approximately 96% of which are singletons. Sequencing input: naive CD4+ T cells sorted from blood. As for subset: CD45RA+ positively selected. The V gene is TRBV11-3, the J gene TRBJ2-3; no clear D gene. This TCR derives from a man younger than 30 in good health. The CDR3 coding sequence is TGTGCCAGCAGCTTAGGTCCTAGCACAGATACGCAGTATTTT. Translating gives CASSLGPSTDTQYF.